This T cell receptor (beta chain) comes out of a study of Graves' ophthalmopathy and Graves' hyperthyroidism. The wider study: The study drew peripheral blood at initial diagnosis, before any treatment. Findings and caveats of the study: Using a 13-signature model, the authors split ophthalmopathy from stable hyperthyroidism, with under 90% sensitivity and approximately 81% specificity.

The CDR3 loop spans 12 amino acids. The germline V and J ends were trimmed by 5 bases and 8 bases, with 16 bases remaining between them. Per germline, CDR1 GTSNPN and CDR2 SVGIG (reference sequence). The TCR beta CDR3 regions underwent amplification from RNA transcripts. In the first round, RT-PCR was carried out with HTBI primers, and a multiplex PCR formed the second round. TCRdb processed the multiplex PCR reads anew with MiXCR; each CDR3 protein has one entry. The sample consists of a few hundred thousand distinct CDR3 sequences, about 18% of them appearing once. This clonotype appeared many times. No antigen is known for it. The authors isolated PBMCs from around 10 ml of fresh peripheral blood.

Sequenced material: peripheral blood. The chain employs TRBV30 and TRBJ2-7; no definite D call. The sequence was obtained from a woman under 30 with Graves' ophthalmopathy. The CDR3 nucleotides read TGTGCCTGGGCGGCACATACTAAAAAGCAGTACTTC. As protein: CAWAAHTKKQYF.